The rows below give T cell receptor beta chains drawn from one sample of a study of post-analysis software for immune sequencing data. TCRdb re-analysed the PCR reads in MiXCR, keeping a single row per CDR3 protein. The sample includes hundreds of thousands of distinct CDR3 sequences, roughly 27% of them seen just once. Sequencing was performed on blood. The receptors derive from a girl aged 10-17 years with multiple sclerosis. The CDR3 runs from the conserved cysteine through the conserved F or W. A D gene is named only where the DNA matches it firmly. Clone size, where shown, is once, few, many, or a class for clones that have expanded.

v_gene,d_gene,j_gene,abundance,CDR3aa,CDR3nt
TRBV20-1,TRBD1,TRBJ1-2,NA,CSARGNRGMNGYTF,TGCAGTGCTAGAGGGAACAGGGGGATGAATGGCTACACCTTC
TRBV7-2,NA,TRBJ1-1,few,CASSFTVSAEAFF,TGTGCCAGCAGCTTTACAGTAAGCGCTGAAGCTTTCTTT
TRBV29-1,TRBD1,TRBJ2-3,NA,CSVVSTGADTQYF,TGCAGCGTTGTGTCGACAGGGGCAGATACGCAGTATTTT
TRBV27,NA,TRBJ1-1,few,CASSHQWNTEAFF,TGTGCCAGCAGTCACCAATGGAACACTGAAGCTTTCTTT
TRBV5-1,TRBD2,TRBJ2-1,NA,CASSQTGTSVGEQFF,TGCGCCAGCAGCCAGACCGGGACTAGCGTAGGAGAGCAGTTCTTC
TRBV28,TRBD1,TRBJ2-5,few,CASKTGVETQYF,TGTGCCAGCAAGACAGGGGTTGAGACCCAGTACTTC
TRBV7-8,NA,TRBJ2-4,many,CASSLDTGTFQYF,TGTGCCAGCAGCTTAGATACGGGGACTTTTCAGTACTTC
TRBV7-9,TRBD1,TRBJ2-6,few,CASSSRTGGGSGANVLTF,TGTGCCAGCAGCTCTCGGACAGGGGGCGGCTCTGGGGCCAACGTCCTGACTTTC
TRBV28,NA,TRBJ2-3,few,CASSLPGLTDTQYF,TGTGCCAGCAGTTTACCGGGACTCACAGATACGCAGTATTTT
TRBV9,TRBD1,TRBJ2-5,few,CASSVAGQGYGQYF,TGTGCCAGCAGCGTAGCGGGACAGGGCTACGGGCAGTACTTC
TRBV2,TRBD1,TRBJ1-5,few,CASRGQGLGNQPQHF,TGTGCCAGCAGAGGACAGGGCCTGGGGAATCAGCCCCAGCATTTT
TRBV7-9,NA,TRBJ2-7,NA,CASSPVGASYEQYF,TGTGCCAGCAGCCCCGTTGGGGCTTCCTACGAGCAGTACTTC
TRBV10-3,TRBD2,TRBJ2-1,NA,CAISEPLAGGNEQFF,TGTGCCATCAGTGAGCCCCTAGCGGGGGGTAATGAGCAGTTCTTC
TRBV29-1,TRBD1,TRBJ2-1,few,CSVGGTRGKYNEQFF,TGCAGCGTTGGTGGAACCAGGGGGAAATACAATGAGCAGTTCTTC
TRBV27,NA,TRBJ1-2,few,CASSLSKGGPSYGYTF,TGTGCCAGCAGTTTATCGAAGGGTGGGCCTAGCTATGGCTACACCTTC
TRBV20-1,NA,TRBJ1-1,NA,CSASWYSEAFF,TGCAGTGCTAGTTGGTACAGTGAAGCTTTCTTT
TRBV10-3,NA,TRBJ1-1,NA,CAISPGTRAFEAFF,TGTGCCATCAGTCCGGGGACAAGAGCCTTTGAAGCTTTCTTT
TRBV24-1,TRBD2,TRBJ2-5,NA,CATRGPSGSGETQYF,TGTGCCACCAGAGGCCCGAGCGGGAGTGGGGAGACCCAGTACTTC
TRBV20-1,TRBD2,TRBJ2-1,NA,CSARAGVAGPQETQFF,TGCAGTGCTAGAGCCGGGGTAGCGGGCCCCCAAGAGACCCAGTTCTTC
TRBV12-3/TRBV12-4,TRBD1,TRBJ1-1,few,CASSPDRGQSEAFF,TGTGCCAGCAGTCCCGACAGGGGACAGAGTGAAGCTTTCTTT
TRBV11-2,NA,TRBJ2-7,NA,CASSFTGVSYEQYF,TGTGCCAGCAGCTTCACGGGGGTCTCCTACGAGCAGTACTTC
TRBV7-2,TRBD1,TRBJ2-1,NA,CASSLLTGLYNEQFF,TGTGCCAGCAGCTTACTGACAGGGCTGTACAATGAGCAGTTCTTC
TRBV10-3,NA,TRBJ2-3,NA,CVISNSGVDTQYF,TGTGTCATCAGTAACTCAGGGGTAGATACGCAGTATTTT
TRBV20-1,NA,TRBJ2-3,NA,CSARVRWGTDTQYF,TGCAGTGCTAGAGTGAGGTGGGGCACAGATACGCAGTATTTT
TRBV24-1,NA,TRBJ2-1,NA,CATSDFPRAEQFF,TGTGCCACCAGTGATTTTCCTAGGGCTGAGCAGTTCTTC
TRBV5-8,TRBD2,TRBJ2-7,few,CASSSRGGLKGYEQYF,TGTGCCAGCAGCTCTAGGGGAGGGCTCAAGGGCTACGAGCAGTACTTC
TRBV25-1,TRBD1,TRBJ2-1,few,CASSVWQGARVDEQFF,TGTGCCAGCAGTGTGTGGCAGGGGGCAAGGGTCGATGAGCAGTTCTTC
TRBV6-1,TRBD1,TRBJ1-5,NA,CASSEGTGWQPQHF,TGTGCCAGCAGTGAGGGGACAGGGTGGCAGCCCCAGCATTTT
TRBV20-1,NA,TRBJ2-7,few,CSASTGRAYEQYF,TGCAGTGCTAGTACCGGGCGGGCCTACGAGCAGTACTTC
TRBV29-1,TRBD2,TRBJ2-3,many,CSAEGGSGVDTQYF,TGCAGCGCTGAAGGGGGTAGCGGGGTAGATACGCAGTATTTT
TRBV5-6,NA,TRBJ1-5,few,CASSLGGRGGNQPQHF,TGTGCCAGCAGCTTGGGGGGCAGGGGCGGCAATCAGCCCCAGCATTTT
TRBV7-2,NA,TRBJ1-4,NA,CASSRGGYKSEKLFF,TGTGCCAGCAGCAGAGGGGGTTACAAGAGTGAAAAACTGTTTTTT
TRBV12-3/TRBV12-4,NA,TRBJ2-6,many,CASSLGVSGANVLTF,TGTGCCAGCAGTTTGGGGGTCTCTGGGGCCAACGTCCTGACTTTC
TRBV7-9,NA,TRBJ2-1,NA,CSTTAEGGALDEQFF,TGCAGCACAACCGCCGAGGGGGGAGCTTTGGATGAGCAGTTCTTC
TRBV24-1,NA,TRBJ2-3,NA,CATTDTDTQYF,TGTGCCACAACTGACACAGATACGCAGTATTTT
TRBV28,NA,TRBJ2-5,once,CASSLITGQETQYF,TGTGCCAGCAGTTTAATAACAGGCCAGGAGACCCAGTACTTC
TRBV6-2/TRBV6-3,NA,TRBJ2-2,few,CASSYTSMANTGELFF,TGTGCCAGCAGTTACACTAGCATGGCGAACACCGGGGAGCTGTTTTTT
TRBV5-5,NA,TRBJ2-3,NA,CASPPGLAFTDTQYF,TGTGCCAGCCCCCCTGGGCTAGCGTTCACAGATACGCAGTATTTT
TRBV20-1,NA,TRBJ2-7,NA,CSARVRGTPLYF,TGCAGTGCTAGAGTGAGGGGGACGCCTCTGTACTTC
TRBV15,NA,TRBJ2-7,NA,CATSTWTGQRQYF,TGTGCCACCAGCACCTGGACGGGACAACGGCAGTACTTC
TRBV6-6,NA,TRBJ2-1,NA,CASRTVAGSSYNEQFF,TGTGCCAGCAGGACCGTCGCCGGGAGCTCCTACAATGAGCAGTTCTTC
TRBV5-6,TRBD2,TRBJ2-5,NA,CASRLRLAAETQYF,TGTGCCAGCAGATTGCGTCTAGCGGCAGAGACCCAGTACTTC
TRBV20-1,TRBD2,TRBJ2-5,NA,CSATSGRLFERYF,TGCAGTGCCACTAGCGGGAGGCTCTTTGAGCGGTACTTC
TRBV6-5,NA,TRBJ2-3,NA,CASRNRYTQYF,TGTGCCAGCAGGAATCGGTATACGCAGTATTTT
TRBV29-1,NA,TRBJ2-7,many,CSVETPGRAAYEQYF,TGCAGCGTCGAAACCCCCGGCAGGGCGGCCTACGAGCAGTACTTC
TRBV6-5,TRBD1,TRBJ2-4,few,CASTGGAKNIQYF,TGTGCCAGTACAGGGGGAGCCAAAAACATTCAGTACTTC
TRBV15,TRBD1,TRBJ1-2,NA,CATSPGQGGYGYTF,TGTGCCACCAGCCCGGGACAGGGGGGCTATGGCTACACCTTC